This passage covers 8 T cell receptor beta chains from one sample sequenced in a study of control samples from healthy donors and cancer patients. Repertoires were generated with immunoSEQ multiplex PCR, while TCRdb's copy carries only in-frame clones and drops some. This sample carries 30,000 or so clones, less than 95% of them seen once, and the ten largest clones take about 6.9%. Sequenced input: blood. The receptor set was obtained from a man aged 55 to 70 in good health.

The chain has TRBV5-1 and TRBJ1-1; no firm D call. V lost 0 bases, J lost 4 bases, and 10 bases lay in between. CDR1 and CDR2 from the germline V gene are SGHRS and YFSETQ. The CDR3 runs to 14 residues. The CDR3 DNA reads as TGCGCCAGCAGCTTGGGATTAGTCAGCACTGAAGCTTTCTTT. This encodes CASSLGLVSTEAFF.

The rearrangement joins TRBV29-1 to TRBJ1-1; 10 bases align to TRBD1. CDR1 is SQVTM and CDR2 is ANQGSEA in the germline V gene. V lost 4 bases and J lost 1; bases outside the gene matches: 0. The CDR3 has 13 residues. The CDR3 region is CSVGDRGNTEAFF. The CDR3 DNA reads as TGCAGCGTTGGGGACAGGGGGAACACTGAAGCTTTCTTT.

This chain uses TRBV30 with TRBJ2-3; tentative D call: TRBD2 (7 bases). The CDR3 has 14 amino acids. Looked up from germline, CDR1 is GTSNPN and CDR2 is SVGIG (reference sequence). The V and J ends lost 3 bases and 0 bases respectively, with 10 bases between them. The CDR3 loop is CAWRRGASTDTQYF. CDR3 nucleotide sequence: TGTGCCTGGAGACGGGGGGCCAGCACAGATACGCAGTATTTT.

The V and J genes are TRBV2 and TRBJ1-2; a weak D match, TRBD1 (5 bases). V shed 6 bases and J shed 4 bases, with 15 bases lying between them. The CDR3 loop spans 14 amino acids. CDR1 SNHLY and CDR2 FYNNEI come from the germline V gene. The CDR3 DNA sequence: TGTGCCAGCAGGAGCATCGAGGGACCCTATGGCTACACCTTC. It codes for CASRSIEGPYGYTF.

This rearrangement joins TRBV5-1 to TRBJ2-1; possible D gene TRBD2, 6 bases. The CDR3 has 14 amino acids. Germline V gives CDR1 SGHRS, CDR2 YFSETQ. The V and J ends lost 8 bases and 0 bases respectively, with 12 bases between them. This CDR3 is CARGTFFSYNEQFF. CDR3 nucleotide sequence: TGCGCCAGGGGGACTTTCTTCTCCTACAATGAGCAGTTCTTC.

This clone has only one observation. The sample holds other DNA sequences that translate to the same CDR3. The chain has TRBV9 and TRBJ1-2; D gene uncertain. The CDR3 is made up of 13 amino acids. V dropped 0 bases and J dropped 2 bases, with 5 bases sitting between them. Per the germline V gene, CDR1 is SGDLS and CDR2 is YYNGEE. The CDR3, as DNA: TGTGCCAGCAGCGTAGGGCAGAACTATGGCTACACCTTC. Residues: CASSVGQNYGYTF.

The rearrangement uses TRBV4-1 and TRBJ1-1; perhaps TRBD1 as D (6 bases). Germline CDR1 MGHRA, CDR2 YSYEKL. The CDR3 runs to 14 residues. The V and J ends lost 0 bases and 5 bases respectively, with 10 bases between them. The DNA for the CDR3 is TGCGCCAGCAGCCAAGAGAGGGGGGGTACTGAAGCTTTCTTT. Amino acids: CASSQERGGTEAFF.

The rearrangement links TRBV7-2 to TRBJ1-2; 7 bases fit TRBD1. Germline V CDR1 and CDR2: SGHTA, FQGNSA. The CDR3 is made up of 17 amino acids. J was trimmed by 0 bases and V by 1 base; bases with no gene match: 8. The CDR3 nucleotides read TGTGCCAGCAGCTTAGGGGGCGGGACAGCCACTAACTATGGCTACACCTTC. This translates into CASSLGGGTATNYGYTF.